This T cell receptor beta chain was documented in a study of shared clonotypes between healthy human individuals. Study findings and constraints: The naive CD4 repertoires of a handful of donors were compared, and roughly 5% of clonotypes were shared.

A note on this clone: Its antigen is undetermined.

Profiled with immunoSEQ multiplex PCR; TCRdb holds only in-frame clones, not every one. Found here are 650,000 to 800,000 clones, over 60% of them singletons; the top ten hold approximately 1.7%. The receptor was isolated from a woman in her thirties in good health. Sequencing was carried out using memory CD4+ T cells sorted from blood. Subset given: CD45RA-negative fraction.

The CDR3 sequence is CASSLLDAGIQYF. The CDR3 region has the DNA TGCGCCAGCAGCTTGCTAGACGCGGGCATTCAGTACTTC. V and J are TRBV5-1 and TRBJ2-4, with D possibly matching TRBD2 (5 bases). This CDR3 has 13 amino acids. CDR1 and CDR2 (germline): SGHRS, YFSETQ. V was trimmed by 1 base and J by 9 bases, leaving 11 bases between them.